This T cell receptor beta chain appears in the sequencing data of a study of response to subunit inactivated influenza vaccine. V shed 3 bases, J shed 7 bases, and the junction held 9 bases outside the gene matches. The germline V gene encodes CDR1 MGHRA and CDR2 YSYEKL. The CDR3 runs 16 residues. Study-wide points: Authors proposed each seasonal influenza vaccination draws in few new T cells.

TCRdb redid the calling of the RT-PCR reads with MiXCR, one entry per CDR3 protein. Of around 160,000 distinct CDR3 sequences listed, approximately 10% are singletons. In its sample, this clonotype was seen a few times. The target antigen is unknown. This chain joins TRBV4-1 and TRBJ1-6; TRBD1 matches 7 bases. The specimen was non-naive T cells sorted from PBMCs, collected roughly 6 weeks after vaccination. The TCR originated in a man aged 50 to 59 who received an inactivated influenza vaccine. CDR3 residues: CASSHRQGSGNSPLHF. The CDR3 DNA follows: TGCGCCAGCAGCCACAGACAGGGCTCCGGGAATTCACCCCTCCACTTT.